What follows describes a single T cell receptor (beta chain). Its matching antigen is unknown. This sample is drawn from a study of shared clonotypes between healthy human individuals. Assay execution took place at the deep level. Generated by immunoSEQ multiplex PCR, the TCRdb table keeps only in-frame clones and is missing some. The sample records about 750,000 clones, around 93% being singletons. The V end was cut by 1 base, the J end by 0 bases, with 24 bases between. CDR1 is SGHVS and CDR2 is FQNEAQ in the germline V gene. The length of the CDR3 is 20 residues. Selected positively for CCR7 and CD45RO-negative, naive CD8 cells excluded terminally differentiated effector memory CD45RA+ cells. Each of the donors was a healthy adult who was HIV-negative and had not had a recent acute infection or vaccination. Findings of the study overall: In several donors, around 5% of naive CD4 clonotypes appeared in common.

Sequenced: naive CD8+ T cells sorted from blood. The chain combines TRBV7-8 with TRBJ1-1; unclear D gene. The source is a man aged 25 to 40 in good health. The CDR3 reads CASSLEGSKGKPRMNTEAFF. The CDR3 DNA follows: TGTGCCAGCAGCTTAGAAGGGAGTAAGGGTAAACCAAGGATGAACACTGAAGCTTTCTTT.